The T cell receptor beta chain described here comes from a study of T cells after somatic rescue of genetic block. Sequenced by immunoSEQ multiplex PCR; TCRdb stores in-frame clones only, minus some. The sample carries 65,000 to 70,000 clones, around 92% recorded once. Concerning this clone: The sample holds other DNA sequences that translate to the same CDR3.

This receptor was obtained from a middle-aged man. The source material was peripheral blood mononuclear cells (PBMCs).

CDR3 coding DNA: TGTGCCAGCAGAGGTTTGGGGGCGGGGTCGACTAATGAAAAACTGTTTTTT. Translating gives CASRGLGAGSTNEKLFF. V gene TRBV5-6 combines with J gene TRBJ1-4, with D perhaps TRBD1 (6 bases). The V and J ends lost 5 bases and 2 bases respectively, with 19 bases between them. The CDR3 has 17 residues. Germline lookup yields CDR1 SGHDT and CDR2 YYEEEE.